This T cell receptor beta chain emerged from a study of immune characterization of retroperitoneal liposarcoma. From the PCR reads, TCRdb called clonotypes with MiXCR, one entry per CDR3 protein. The sample lists around 10,000 distinct CDR3 sequences, about 50% occurring once. The germline V and J ends were trimmed by 6 bases and 6 bases, with 23 bases remaining between them. This CDR3 comprises 16 residues. Germline values: CDR1 MNHEY, CDR2 SVGAGI. The TCR sequence derives from a female donor with retroperitoneal liposarcoma. The rearrangement joins TRBV6-5 to TRBJ1-1; D gene uncertain. Sample: tumor tissue. This chain's CDR3 is CASSPSPFPDGAEAFF. The CDR3 nucleotides are TGTGCCAGCAGCCCATCGCCCTTCCCGGATGGCGCTGAAGCTTTCTTT.